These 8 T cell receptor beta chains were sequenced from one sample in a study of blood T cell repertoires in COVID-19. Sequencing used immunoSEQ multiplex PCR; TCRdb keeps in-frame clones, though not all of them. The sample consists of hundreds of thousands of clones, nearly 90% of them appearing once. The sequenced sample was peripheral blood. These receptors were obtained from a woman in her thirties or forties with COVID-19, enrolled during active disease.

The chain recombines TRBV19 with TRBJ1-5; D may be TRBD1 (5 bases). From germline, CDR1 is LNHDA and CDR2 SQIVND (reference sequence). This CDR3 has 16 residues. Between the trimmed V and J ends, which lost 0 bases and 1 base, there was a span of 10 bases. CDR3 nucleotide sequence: TGTGCCAGTAGTATAGAGAGGGGAGGGAGCAATCAGCCCCAGCATTTT. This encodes CASSIERGGSNQPQHF. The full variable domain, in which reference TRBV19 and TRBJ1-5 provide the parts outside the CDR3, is DGGITQSPKYLFRKEGQNVTLSCEQNLNHDAMYWYRQDPGQGLRLIYYSQIVNDFQKGDIAEGYSVSREKKESFPLTVTSAQKNPTAFYLCASSIERGGSNQPQHFGDGTRLSIL.

CDR3 in amino acids: CASSPFPGSGKNIQYF. CDR3 coding DNA: TGTGCCAGCAGCCCTTTCCCGGGGTCGGGCAAAAACATTCAGTACTTC. This chain connects TRBV7-9 to TRBJ2-4, with D possibly matching TRBD2 (5 bases). Per the germline V gene, CDR1 is SEHNR and CDR2 is FQNEAQ (reference sequence). This CDR3 comprises 16 residues. The V gene lost 5 bases and the J gene lost 3 bases, with 17 bases spanning the gap.

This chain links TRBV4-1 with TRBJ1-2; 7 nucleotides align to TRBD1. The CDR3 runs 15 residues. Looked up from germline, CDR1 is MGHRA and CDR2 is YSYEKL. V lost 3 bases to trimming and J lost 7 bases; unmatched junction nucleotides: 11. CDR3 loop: CASSHRQGSTGGYTF. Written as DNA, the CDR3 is TGCGCCAGCAGCCACCGACAGGGATCAACGGGTGGCTACACCTTC.

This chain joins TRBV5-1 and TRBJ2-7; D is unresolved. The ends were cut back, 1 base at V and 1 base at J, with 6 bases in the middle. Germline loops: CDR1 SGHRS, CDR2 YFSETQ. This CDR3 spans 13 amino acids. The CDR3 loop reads CASSLSTSYEQYF. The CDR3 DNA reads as TGCGCCAGCAGCTTGTCGACTTCCTACGAGCAGTACTTC.

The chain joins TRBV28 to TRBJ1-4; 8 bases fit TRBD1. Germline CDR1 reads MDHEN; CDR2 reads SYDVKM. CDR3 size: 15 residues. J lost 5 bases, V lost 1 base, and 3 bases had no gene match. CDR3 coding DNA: TGTGCCAGCAGTTTATCTACAGGGGGAAATGAAAAACTGTTTTTT. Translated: CASSLSTGGNEKLFF.

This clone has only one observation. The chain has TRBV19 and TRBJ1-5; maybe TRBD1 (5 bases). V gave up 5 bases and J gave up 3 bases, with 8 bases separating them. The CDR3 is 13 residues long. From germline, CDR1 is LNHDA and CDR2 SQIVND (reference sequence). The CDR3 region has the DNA TGTGCCAGTAGTTCAGGGTTCAATCAGCCCCAGCATTTT. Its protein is CASSSGFNQPQHF.

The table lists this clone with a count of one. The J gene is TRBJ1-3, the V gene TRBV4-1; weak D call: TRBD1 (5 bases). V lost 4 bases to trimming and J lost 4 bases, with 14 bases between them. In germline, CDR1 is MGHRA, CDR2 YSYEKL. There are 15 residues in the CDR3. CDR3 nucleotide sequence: TGCGCCAGCAGCCTATTTACAGGAACCGGAAACACCATATATTTT. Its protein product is CASSLFTGTGNTIYF.

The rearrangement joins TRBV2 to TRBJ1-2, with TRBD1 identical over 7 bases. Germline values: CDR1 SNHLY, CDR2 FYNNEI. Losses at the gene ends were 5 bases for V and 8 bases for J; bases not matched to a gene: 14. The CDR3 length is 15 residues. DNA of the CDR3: TGTGCCAGCAGTCCCGTTACAGGGGCAGAGGAAGGCTACACCTTC. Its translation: CASSPVTGAEEGYTF.